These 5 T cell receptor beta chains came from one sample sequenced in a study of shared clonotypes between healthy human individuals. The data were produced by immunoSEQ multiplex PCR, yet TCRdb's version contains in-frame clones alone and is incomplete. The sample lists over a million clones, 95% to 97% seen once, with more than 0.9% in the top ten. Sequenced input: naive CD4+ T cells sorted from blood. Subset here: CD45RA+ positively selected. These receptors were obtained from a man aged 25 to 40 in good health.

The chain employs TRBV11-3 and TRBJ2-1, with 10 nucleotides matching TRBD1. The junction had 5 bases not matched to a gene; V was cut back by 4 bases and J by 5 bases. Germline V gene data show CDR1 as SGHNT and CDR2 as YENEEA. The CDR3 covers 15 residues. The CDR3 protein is CASSSGQGRDNEQFF. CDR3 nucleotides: TGTGCCAGCAGCTCGGGACAGGGGCGGGACAATGAGCAGTTCTTC.

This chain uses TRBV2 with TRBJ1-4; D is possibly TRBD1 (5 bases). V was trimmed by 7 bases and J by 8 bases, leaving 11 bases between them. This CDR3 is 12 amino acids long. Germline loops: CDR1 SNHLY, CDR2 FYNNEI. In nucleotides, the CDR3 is TGTGCCAGCAAATCCGGGGGAGAAAAACTGTTTTTT. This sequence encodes CASKSGGEKLFF.

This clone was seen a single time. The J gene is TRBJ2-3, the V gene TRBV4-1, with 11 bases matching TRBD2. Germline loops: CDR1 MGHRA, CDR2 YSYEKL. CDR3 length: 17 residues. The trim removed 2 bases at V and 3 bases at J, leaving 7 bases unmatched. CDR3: CASSQLLAGVGTDTQYF. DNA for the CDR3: TGCGCCAGCAGCCAATTACTAGCGGGAGTTGGGACAGATACGCAGTATTTT.

CDR3 nucleotides: TGTGCCAGCAGCTTAGCTCGGGGGGACAGGAGGGACAATGAGCAGTTCTTC. It translates to CASSLARGDRRDNEQFF. This rearrangement joins TRBV7-9 to TRBJ2-1, with D tentatively TRBD1 (8 bases). V was clipped by 0 bases and J by 5 bases, with 17 bases between them. The CDR3 is 17 residues long. Germline loops: CDR1 SEHNR, CDR2 FQNEAQ (reference sequence).

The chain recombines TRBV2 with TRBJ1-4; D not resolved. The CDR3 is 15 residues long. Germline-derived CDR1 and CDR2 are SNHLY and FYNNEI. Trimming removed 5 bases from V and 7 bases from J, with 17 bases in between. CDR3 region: CASSIRATRSEKLFF. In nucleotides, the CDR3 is TGTGCCAGCAGTATCCGGGCCACAAGGTCTGAAAAACTGTTTTTT.